This T cell receptor (beta chain) was profiled in a study of T cells in Graves' hyperthyroidism and ophthalmopathy. The trim removed 3 bases at V and 5 bases at J, leaving 9 bases unmatched. Germline V gene sequence: CDR1 DFQATT, CDR2 SNEGSKA (reference sequence). The CDR3 is made up of 16 amino acids. Amplification of TCR beta CDR3 regions used RNA as the template. The HTBI primer set was used in a first-round RT-PCR of the TCR CDR3. TCRdb reprocessed the multiplex PCR reads via MiXCR and lists one record per CDR3 protein. The repertoire holds 450,000 to 700,000 distinct CDR3 sequences, under 60% seen once, with about 20% in the top ten. Not enrolled were patients with uncontrolled infection, other autoimmune disease, pregnancy or lactation. Diagnostic decisions used clinical symptoms, serum thyroxine and TRAb, thyroid ultrasound and orbital computed tomography.

The origin of this receptor is an adult woman with Graves' disease, either hyperthyroidism or ophthalmopathy (not recorded which). V and J are TRBV20-1 and TRBJ2-7, with 14 bases identical to TRBD2. Sequenced sample: peripheral blood or thyroid tissue (not recorded which). The CDR3 loop reads CSASLRLAGGPHEQYF. CDR3 in DNA: TGCAGTGCTAGTTTGAGACTAGCGGGAGGGCCGCACGAGCAGTACTTC.